A selection of T cell receptor beta chains follows, all from one sample in a study of identical twins. In TCRdb, the 5' RACE reads were re-called with MiXCR into one record per CDR3 protein. The top ten clones hold approximately 0.96% of a sample with 690,000 or so distinct CDR3 sequences, approximately 9% of them seen once. These data were also filed under a second study, of yellow fever vaccine responses in identical twins.

Sequenced: PBMCs. The receptors originated from a woman aged 18 to 35 in good health. Each CDR3 is given with its conserved first and last residue. The order of the fields is CDR3 protein, CDR3 DNA, J gene, clone size, V gene, D gene. The D gene is left open where the match is weak. Rows give clone size only sometimes, using once, few, many, or a class for an expanded clone.

CASSSRTSVSDTQYF	TGTGCCAGCAGCTCCCGGACTAGCGTTTCAGATACGCAGTATTTT	TRBJ2-3	NA	TRBV7-9	TRBD2
CASKRFLETQYF	TGTGCCAGCAAGAGGTTTCTGGAGACCCAGTACTTC	TRBJ2-5	many	TRBV2	NA
CASSLLQGLGTDTQYF	TGCGCCAGCAGCTTATTACAGGGTTTGGGCACAGATACGCAGTATTTT	TRBJ2-3	few	TRBV5-1	NA
CSARDLAGGPSDTQYF	TGCAGTGCTAGAGATTTAGCGGGGGGGCCATCAGATACGCAGTATTTT	TRBJ2-3	many	TRBV20-1	TRBD2
CSAGGLVSYEQYF	TGCAGTGCCGGGGGTTTAGTCTCCTACGAGCAGTACTTC	TRBJ2-7	NA	TRBV20-1	NA
CASCIGQGNTGELFF	TGCGCCAGCTGCATTGGACAGGGGAACACCGGGGAGCTGTTTTTT	TRBJ2-2	NA	TRBV5-1	TRBD1
CASSYQRGGGSYEQYF	TGTGCCAGCAGCTACCAGCGGGGCGGGGGCTCCTACGAGCAGTACTTC	TRBJ2-7	NA	TRBV7-2	TRBD2
CASSERLLGTGSYEQYF	TGTGCCAGCAGTGAAAGGCTGTTAGGGACGGGTTCCTACGAGCAGTACTTC	TRBJ2-7	many	TRBV25-1	NA
CASSSGRGTYNEQFF	TGTGCCAGCAGCTCGGGCAGGGGGACTTACAATGAGCAGTTCTTC	TRBJ2-1	few	TRBV7-8	NA
CASSSQTQSGLREAFF	TGTGCCAGCAGTTCCCAGACTCAGAGCGGGCTTCGAGAGGCTTTCTTT	TRBJ1-1	few	TRBV28	NA
CASKPSAGGPNEQFF	TGTGCCAGCAAACCTTCGGCGGGGGGGCCGAATGAGCAGTTCTTC	TRBJ2-1	many	TRBV12-3/TRBV12-4	TRBD2
CSARDWTQGTDYGYTF	TGCAGTGCTAGAGATTGGACTCAGGGAACTGACTATGGCTACACCTTC	TRBJ1-2	few	TRBV20-1	NA
CASSHLPGQAITDTQYF	TGCGCCAGCAGCCACCTACCGGGACAGGCGATCACAGATACGCAGTATTTT	TRBJ2-3	NA	TRBV4-1	TRBD1
CASKAGVPTYEQFF	TGTGCCAGCAAAGCGGGAGTCCCTACATATGAGCAGTTCTTC	TRBJ2-1	few	TRBV27	TRBD2
CASNLFGLAGNTDTQYF	TGCGCCAGCAACCTATTCGGACTAGCGGGGAACACAGATACGCAGTATTTT	TRBJ2-3	few	TRBV5-1	TRBD2
CASSLGLAGDETQYF	TGTGCCAGCAGTTTAGGGCTAGCGGGAGATGAGACCCAGTACTTC	TRBJ2-5	few	TRBV28	TRBD2
CASSLRGINTEAFF	TGTGCCAGCAGCTTACGAGGGATTAACACTGAAGCTTTCTTT	TRBJ1-1	NA	TRBV7-8	NA
CASTDGGGLGEKLFF	TGTGCCAGCACCGACGGAGGGGGGCTGGGGGAAAAACTGTTTTTT	TRBJ1-4	NA	TRBV7-9	NA
CASSESSQGTGELFF	TGTGCCAGCAGTGAGTCCTCCCAGGGGACCGGGGAGCTGTTTTTT	TRBJ2-2	NA	TRBV2	NA
CASSQGASPLYEQYF	TGTGCCAGCAGCCAAGGGGCTAGCCCTCTCTACGAGCAGTACTTC	TRBJ2-7	NA	TRBV4-2	NA
CASSLGGRASIF	TGCGCCAGCAGCTTGGGCGGGAGGGCAAGTATCTTC	TRBJ2-1	NA	TRBV5-1	TRBD2
CASSNLTGLVYEQYF	TGTGCCAGCAGTAACTTGACAGGGTTGGTCTACGAGCAGTACTTC	TRBJ2-7	NA	TRBV7-8	TRBD1
CASSLTASGSGEQFF	TGTGCCAGCAGCTTGACGGCTAGCGGGAGTGGTGAGCAGTTCTTC	TRBJ2-1	few	TRBV5-4	TRBD2
CSARGSDEGSYNEQFF	TGCAGTGCTAGAGGATCGGACGAAGGCTCCTACAATGAGCAGTTCTTC	TRBJ2-1	few	TRBV20-1	NA
CASSSPTSGTDSEQYF	TGTGCCAGCAGCTCCCCGACTAGCGGGACGGATTCCGAGCAGTACTTC	TRBJ2-7	few	TRBV7-9	TRBD2
CASSLLTGGEAFF	TGCGCCAGCAGCTTGCTCACAGGGGGTGAAGCTTTCTTT	TRBJ1-1	many	TRBV5-1	TRBD1
CASSARLAGHTDTQYF	TGTGCCAGCAGTGCCCGGCTAGCGGGCCACACAGATACGCAGTATTTT	TRBJ2-3	many	TRBV2	TRBD2
CASSPGWAATNEKLFF	TGTGCCAGCAGCCCCGGGTGGGCGGCAACTAATGAAAAACTGTTTTTT	TRBJ1-4	few	TRBV14	NA
CAISERDSSAGNTIYF	TGTGCCATCAGTGAGAGGGACAGCTCGGCTGGAAACACCATATATTTT	TRBJ1-3	many	TRBV10-3	TRBD1
CASSPTPSGSQFF	TGTGCCAGCAGCCCAACTCCTAGCGGTAGTCAGTTCTTC	TRBJ2-1	NA	TRBV3-1	TRBD2
CSAPGQGAIGELFF	TGCAGTGCCCCGGGACAGGGGGCAATCGGGGAGCTGTTTTTT	TRBJ2-2	few	TRBV20-1	TRBD1
CDSSFRDRGQHF	TGTGACAGCAGTTTCCGGGACAGGGGACAACATTTT	TRBJ1-5	NA	TRBV6-9	TRBD1
CAMSPAGLAGGDWINIQYF	TGTGCCATGAGCCCGGCGGGACTAGCGGGAGGGGATTGGATAAACATTCAGTACTTC	TRBJ2-4	NA	TRBV5-6	TRBD2
CASSGDRVTGKNIQYF	TGTGCCAGCAGCGGGGACAGGGTGACGGGCAAAAACATTCAGTACTTC	TRBJ2-4	NA	TRBV7-8	TRBD1